The clone carrying this T cell receptor beta chain was found once. Per the original methods: Researchers report that nucleated cell counts were estimated from reference gene primer amplification. Data came from immunoSEQ multiplex PCR; TCRdb stores just in-frame clones and leaves some out. V and J calls and clone size follow that table, whereas D and trimming were derived from the DNA. The repertoire consists of around 63,000 clones, with more than 60% occurring once and the leading ten covering 18%. This CDR3 has 16 residues. Deletions cut 4 bases from V and 5 bases from J, with 18 bases between. Germline V gene data show CDR1 as SGHRS and CDR2 as YFSETQ. This sample was taken from a study of blood T cell repertoires in COVID-19. Study summary: COVID-19 samples, acute and convalescent, were from the United States, Italy and Spain. PBMCs, B-cell-depleted T cells, or T cells were the source of the cDNA or gDNA that made up the material.

The genes are TRBV5-1 and TRBJ2-2; D may be TRBD2 (5 bases). This receptor was taken from a woman between 45 and 65 years old with active or convalescent COVID-19. Input material: peripheral blood. CDR3 region: CASSPGVRSGTGELFF. CDR3 in DNA: TGCGCCAGCAGCCCCGGGGTCCGGTCGGGGACCGGGGAGCTGTTTTTT. The variable domain in full, with the rest retrieved from reference TRBV5-1 and TRBJ2-2, is KAGVTQTPRYLIKTRGQQVTLSCSPISGHRSVSWYQQTPGQGLQFLFEYFSETQRNKGNFPGRFSGRQFSNSRSEMNVSTLELGDSALYLCASSPGVRSGTGELFFGEGSRLTVL.